This record covers a single T cell receptor (beta chain). The data originate from a study of blood T cell repertoires in COVID-19. Trimming pared 2 bases from V and 4 bases from J, leaving 15 bases between. The CDR3 length is 15 residues. CDR1 and CDR2 from the germline V gene are MNHNS and SASEGT. Clones were read by immunoSEQ multiplex PCR, and TCRdb kept only the in-frame ones, dropping some. The table shows approximately 100,000 clones, with 70% to 90% occurring only once. The genes are TRBV6-1 and TRBJ2-7, with D tentatively TRBD2 (6 bases). Sequenced sample: peripheral blood. The sequence was collected from a human donor with COVID-19, enrolled during active disease. The donor label of this sample is uncertain. The CDR3 reads CASSEYGGLPYEQYF. CDR3 DNA sequence: TGTGCCAGCAGTGAATACGGGGGATTGCCATACGAGCAGTACTTC.